Reported below is one T cell receptor beta chain. The record originates from a study of T cell changes during pregnancy in multiple sclerosis. Repertoires were generated with immunoSEQ multiplex PCR, while TCRdb's copy carries only in-frame clones and drops some. The sample lists 85,000 to 130,000 clones, 90% to 95% occurring once. The trim removed 1 base at V and 4 bases at J, leaving 0 bases unmatched. The CDR3 extends over 15 amino acids. The V gene's germline CDR1 is SGHAT and CDR2 FQNNGV. The sequencing used peripheral blood, collected before pregnancy. The rearrangement joins TRBV11-2 to TRBJ2-1, with TRBD2 matching over 11 bases. The origin of this receptor is a female donor with multiple sclerosis, enrolled in a pregnancy study. CDR3 coding DNA: TGTGCCAGCAGCTTAGGGACTAGCGGGTACAATGAGCAGTTCTTC. This sequence encodes CASSLGTSGYNEQFF.